This T cell receptor (beta chain) was sequenced during a study of shared clonotypes between healthy human individuals. General observations from the study: In a handful of donors, around 5% of naive CD4 clonotypes appeared in common.

The data were produced by immunoSEQ multiplex PCR, yet TCRdb's version contains in-frame clones alone and is incomplete. Altogether under 1,900,000 clones are present, roughly 98.5% being singletons, with the ten largest covering roughly 0.36%. About this clone itself: Its antigen is as yet unknown.

The germline V gene encodes CDR1 MDHEN and CDR2 SYDVKM. The CDR3 has 16 residues. Between the trimmed V and J ends, which lost 4 bases and 8 bases, there was a span of 22 bases. The rearrangement uses TRBV28 and TRBJ2-3; tentative D call: TRBD2 (6 bases). Sequenced input: naive CD4+ T cells sorted from blood. Subset in this sample: CD45RA+ positively selected. The receptor was derived from a man aged 25-45 years in good health. DNA of the CDR3: TGTGCCAGCAGTTCCCCGGAGGGTTGGTCCACGGGTACGCAGTATTTT. Translated, it gives CASSSPEGWSTGTQYF.